This record looks at one TCR beta chain sequence and its context. Its antigen is still unknown. This specimen comes from a study of T cell repertoires in cytomegalovirus infection. Across the study: It was the public TCR beta signatures that indicated both CMV infection and matching HLA type. Study findings and constraints: Across the ex vivo response, the dominant clonotypes were HLA-C-restricted CMV-specific TCR beta clonotypes.

TCRdb reprocessed the reads via MiXCR and lists one record per CDR3 protein. The table includes 200,000 or so distinct CDR3 sequences, about 39% detected once. V was pared by 6 bases and J by 5 bases, with 5 bases of the junction left unmatched. Per germline, CDR1 MNHEY and CDR2 SMNVEV (reference sequence). The CDR3 runs to 14 residues. This specimen was CD8+ T cells from cultured PBMCs, taken from culture after CMV antigen stimulation. The V call is TRBV27, the J call TRBJ2-1, with 9 positions matching TRBD2. The receptor was derived from a human donor in good health (CMV status not recorded). Some clones in this sample may be carry-over from other donors' samples. This CDR3 is CASSSSGGHNEQFF. Written as DNA, the CDR3 is TGTGCCAGCAGCTCGAGCGGGGGGCACAATGAGCAGTTCTTC.